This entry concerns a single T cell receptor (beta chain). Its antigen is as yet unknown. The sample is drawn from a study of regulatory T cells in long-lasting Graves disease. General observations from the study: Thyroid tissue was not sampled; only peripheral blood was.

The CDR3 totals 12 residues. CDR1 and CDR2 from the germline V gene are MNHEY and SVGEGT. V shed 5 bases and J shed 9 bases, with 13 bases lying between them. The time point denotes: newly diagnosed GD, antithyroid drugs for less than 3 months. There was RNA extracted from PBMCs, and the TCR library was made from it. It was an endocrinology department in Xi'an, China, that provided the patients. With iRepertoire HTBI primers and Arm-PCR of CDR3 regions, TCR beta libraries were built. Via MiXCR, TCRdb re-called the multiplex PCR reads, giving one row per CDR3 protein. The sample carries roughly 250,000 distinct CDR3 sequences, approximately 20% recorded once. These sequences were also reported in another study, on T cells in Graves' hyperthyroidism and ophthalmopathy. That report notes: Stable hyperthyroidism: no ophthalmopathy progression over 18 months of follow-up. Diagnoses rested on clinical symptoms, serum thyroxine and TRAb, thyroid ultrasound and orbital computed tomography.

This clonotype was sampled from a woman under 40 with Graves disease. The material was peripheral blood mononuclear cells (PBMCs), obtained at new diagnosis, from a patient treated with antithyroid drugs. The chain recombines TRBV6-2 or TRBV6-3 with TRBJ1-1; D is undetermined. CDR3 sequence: CASSVIQLKAFF. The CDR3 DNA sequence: TGTGCCAGCAGTGTTATACAGTTAAAAGCTTTCTTT.